The 6 T cell receptor beta chains reported below all come from one sample, sequenced in a study of blood T cell repertoires in COVID-19. Produced via immunoSEQ multiplex PCR; TCRdb's table is partial and in-frame only. Among about 48,000 clones listed, 85% to 90% were seen once. Sequenced input: peripheral blood. The receptors stem from a woman over 75 with COVID-19, enrolled during active disease.

V gene TRBV29-1 combines with J gene TRBJ2-1, with TRBD1 identical over 7 bases. Germline CDR1 and CDR2: SQVTM and ANQGSEA. The CDR3 contains 13 residues. The junction had 3 bases not matched to a gene; V was cut back by 1 base and J by 6 bases. CDR3 sequence reads: CSVEGPGGNEQFF. For the CDR3, the DNA is TGCAGCGTTGAAGGCCCAGGGGGCAATGAGCAGTTCTTC.

This chain joins TRBV3-1 (or the pseudogene TRBV3-2) and TRBJ2-1, with 8 bases matching TRBD2. V shed 4 bases and J 12 bases; nucleotides not matched to a gene: 14. CDR3 length equals 15 residues. The germline V gene encodes CDR1 LGHDT and CDR2 YNNKEL (reference sequence). In DNA form, the CDR3 reads TGTGCCAGCAGCCTTGGAGTAGCGGGAACCTTAGGGCAGTTCTTC. Translating it yields CASSLGVAGTLGQFF.

This clone was seen only a few times. The V call is TRBV19, the J call TRBJ1-2; D call uncertain. V dropped 4 bases and J dropped 8 bases, with 11 bases sitting between them. CDR1 is LNHDA and CDR2 is SQIVND in the germline V gene (reference sequence). There are 12 residues in the CDR3. The CDR3, as DNA: TGTGCCAGTAGTAGTCGCCTGGAGGGCTACACCTTC. Encoded protein: CASSSRLEGYTF.

For the CDR3, the DNA is TGTGCCAGCAGTGCCCTGAGGGGCTCGCGGGGCACTGAAGCTTTCTTT. Translated: CASSALRGSRGTEAFF. The V gene is TRBV25-1, the J gene TRBJ1-1, with a tentative D call TRBD1 (5 bases). The length of the CDR3 is 16 residues. Germline CDR1 MGHDK, CDR2 SYGVNS. Trimming shortened V by 4 bases and J by 4 bases, and 19 bases separated the two germline ends.

The chain links TRBV5-6 to TRBJ1-2; TRBD1 matches 7 bases. In germline, CDR1 is SGHDT, CDR2 YYEEEE. The CDR3 spans 14 residues. V lost 5 bases to trimming and J lost 4 bases; unmatched junction nucleotides: 8. CDR3 nucleotide sequence: TGTGCCAGCAGTCCGGACAGGAAAAGCTATGGCTACACCTTC. It translates to CASSPDRKSYGYTF.

This chain connects TRBV18 to TRBJ1-1, with 7 positions matching TRBD1. The CDR3 contains 15 residues. The ends lost 5 bases at V and 4 bases at J; junction bases unmatched: 10. Germline CDR1 is KGHSH and CDR2 is LQKENI. CDR3 region: CASSSTGQASTEAFF. The CDR3 DNA follows: TGTGCCAGCTCATCGACAGGACAGGCTTCCACTGAAGCTTTCTTT.